The clone carrying this TCR beta chain has just a few counts. Its cognate antigen is unknown. This sample stems from a study of T cells after yellow fever vaccination. Study context: Libraries from low-cell-number fractions were prepared with the SMART-Seq v4 Ultra Low Input RNA kit. Findings and limits, study-wide: A faster peak, day 5 versus 15, was reached by the weaker secondary response.

5'RACE template switching produced TCR cDNA carrying a universal primer site and UMIs. TCRdb recomputed calls from the 5' RACE reads with MiXCR, one row per CDR3 protein. The table lists around 530,000 distinct CDR3 sequences, 17% of them singletons. The V end was cut by 6 bases, the J end by 0 bases, with 12 bases between. Germline values: CDR1 MNHNS, CDR2 SASEGT. CDR3 length: 15 residues. The source material was PBMCs, sampled 5 to 6 days after the first yellow fever vaccination. The sequence came from a man younger than 35 who received the YFV17D yellow fever vaccine. The chain is built from TRBV6-1 and TRBJ1-5; D may be TRBD1 (5 bases). The CDR3 here is CASSLPGHSNQPQHF. DNA of the CDR3: TGTGCCAGCAGCCTACCGGGGCATAGCAATCAGCCCCAGCATTTT.